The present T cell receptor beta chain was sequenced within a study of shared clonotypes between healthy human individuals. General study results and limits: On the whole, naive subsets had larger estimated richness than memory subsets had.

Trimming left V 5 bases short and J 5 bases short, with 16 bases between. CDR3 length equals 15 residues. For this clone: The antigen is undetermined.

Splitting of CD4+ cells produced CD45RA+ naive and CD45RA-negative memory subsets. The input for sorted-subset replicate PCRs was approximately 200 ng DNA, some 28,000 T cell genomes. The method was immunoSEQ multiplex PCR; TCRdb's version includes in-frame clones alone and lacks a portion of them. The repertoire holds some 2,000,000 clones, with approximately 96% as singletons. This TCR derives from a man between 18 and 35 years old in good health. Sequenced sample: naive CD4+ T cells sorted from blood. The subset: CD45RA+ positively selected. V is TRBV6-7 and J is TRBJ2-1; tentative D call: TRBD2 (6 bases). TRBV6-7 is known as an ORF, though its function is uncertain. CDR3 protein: CASSQGRPGDNEQFF. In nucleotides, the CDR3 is TGTGCCAGCAGTCAGGGTCGCCCGGGGGACAATGAGCAGTTCTTC.